This entry lists 27 T cell receptor beta chains sequenced from one sample in a study of vaccination and CD4 T cells after COVID-19. No antigen is known for these receptors. Stated treatment: approximately nine-day PBMC culture with coronavirus spike peptide pools or control peptides (ViraFEST assay). Cultured CD4+ T-cell DNA underwent Oncomine TCR Beta short-read sequencing. TCRdb re-called the PCR reads with MiXCR, one entry per CDR3 protein. The repertoire holds roughly 20,000 distinct CDR3 sequences, with 48% as singletons. The sample was CD4+ T cells from blood, cultured in vitro, taken after SARS-CoV-2 vaccination. These receptors came from a human donor who had recovered from COVID-19.

CDR3 residues: CAWSSGTGNQPQHF. The CDR3 DNA reads as TGTGCCTGGAGTAGCGGGACAGGGAATCAGCCCCAGCATTTT. The chain uses TRBV30 and TRBJ1-5; 9 nucleotides line up with TRBD1. Germline V CDR1 and CDR2: GTSNPN, SVGIG (reference sequence). V shed 2 bases, J shed 4 bases, and the junction held 3 bases outside the gene matches. CDR3 length: 14 amino acids.

The table lists this clonotype with a few counts. The chain uses TRBV20-1 and TRBJ1-5; D call uncertain. Germline lookup yields CDR1 DFQATT and CDR2 SNEGSKA (reference sequence). The CDR3 has 13 amino acids. This CDR3 reads CSESAGVHQPQHF. In DNA, the CDR3 is TGCAGCGAGAGCGCGGGAGTCCATCAGCCCCAGCATTTT.

This clonotype has a handful of counts. The chain couples TRBV6-2 or TRBV6-3 to TRBJ1-1, with D uncertain. V dropped 3 bases and J dropped 3 bases, with 8 bases sitting between them. CDR3 length equals 13 residues. Germline assignment: CDR1 MNHEY and CDR2 SVGEGT. In nucleotides, the CDR3 is TGTGCCAGCAGTTATTCCCTTGACACTGAAGCTTTCTTT. Translation: CASSYSLDTEAFF.

This chain uses TRBV6-2 or TRBV6-3 with TRBJ1-2, with TRBD1 matching 8 bases. This CDR3 is 15 amino acids long. Germline V CDR1 and CDR2: MNHEY, SVGEGT. V trimming: 2 bases; J trimming: 2 bases; junction bases outside the gene matches: 4. The CDR3 DNA is TGTGCCAGCAGTTACCCGGGGACAGGAAACTATGGCTACACCTTC. This gives the protein CASSYPGTGNYGYTF.

This clonotype was seen more than once but under ten times. The chain couples TRBV7-2 to TRBJ2-3, with 8 nucleotides matching TRBD1. V trimming: 5 bases; J trimming: 1 base; junction bases outside the gene matches: 2. CDR3 length: 14 residues. Germline lookup yields CDR1 SGHTA and CDR2 FQGNSA. CDR3: CASSPTGGTDTQYF. The CDR3 coding sequence is TGTGCCAGCAGCCCGACAGGGGGCACAGATACGCAGTATTTT.

The chain couples TRBV20-1 to TRBJ2-3; D remains unclear. Germline V gives CDR1 DFQATT, CDR2 SNEGSKA (reference sequence). The ends were cut back, 2 bases at V and 3 bases at J, with 9 bases in the middle. This CDR3 has 13 amino acids. The CDR3 DNA sequence: TGCAGTGCTAGAAGTAGTGAGACAGATACGCAGTATTTT. This encodes CSARSSETDTQYF.

This clonotype was observed once. The V gene is TRBV10-1, the J gene TRBJ2-7; TRBD1 aligns across 7 bases. Trimming at V came to 10 bases and at J to 1 base, leaving 16 bases not matched to a gene. Germline V CDR1 and CDR2: WNHNN, SYGVQD (reference sequence). CDR3 length: 16 amino acids. The CDR3 region has the DNA TGCGCCATAGCAATCTTTTTGCAGGGGGAATCCTACGAGCAGTACTTC. Protein product: CAIAIFLQGESYEQYF.

The V gene is TRBV20-1, the J gene TRBJ1-2; no firm D call. Per germline, CDR1 DFQATT and CDR2 SNEGSKA (reference sequence). This CDR3 is 14 amino acids long. Trimming removed 2 bases from V and 8 bases from J, with 18 bases in between. The CDR3 protein is CSARSRVTGGGYTF. CDR3 nucleotide sequence: TGCAGTGCTAGATCCCGGGTCACCGGTGGGGGCTACACCTTC.

This clonotype appeared a few times. The gene calls are TRBV7-9 and TRBJ1-1; no firm D call. Trimming left V 5 bases short and J 0 bases short, with 22 bases between. The CDR3 length is 18 residues. Germline CDR1 is SEHNR and CDR2 is FQNEAQ (reference sequence). The CDR3 bases are TGTGCCAGCAGCCCACTTGGGTCCCCAAAGGGCCTGAACACTGAAGCTTTCTTT. The encoded protein is CASSPLGSPKGLNTEAFF.

The chain recombines TRBV29-1 with TRBJ1-5, with TRBD1 identical over 8 bases. CDR3 length: 13 residues. Germline values: CDR1 SQVTM, CDR2 ANQGSEA. Trimming removed 6 bases from V and 4 bases from J; junction bases left unmatched: 5. The CDR3 DNA is TGCAGCGTAGCGGACAGGGTGAATCAGCCCCAGCATTTT. This codes for CSVADRVNQPQHF.

V and J are TRBV6-1 and TRBJ2-5; TRBD2 is a possible D gene (5 bases). This CDR3 spans 12 amino acids. Germline assignment: CDR1 MNHNS and CDR2 SASEGT. Trimming removed 1 base at V and 5 bases at J, with 5 bases between. DNA of the CDR3: TGTGCCAGCAGTGAAGGGGAGGAGACCCAGTACTTC. The encoded protein is CASSEGEETQYF.

This clonotype has more than one count but fewer than ten. V is TRBV20-1 and J is TRBJ2-5; D ambiguous. CDR3 size: 10 residues. Germline V gives CDR1 DFQATT, CDR2 SNEGSKA (reference sequence). The V and J ends lost 2 bases and 5 bases respectively, with 3 bases between them. CDR3 region: CSARSETQYF. The CDR3 DNA reads TGCAGTGCTAGATCGGAGACCCAGTACTTC.

The CDR3 DNA follows: TGTGCCAGCAGTGGCCGAATAGAGGTTGACCGGAACAATGAGCAGTTCTTC. As protein: CASSGRIEVDRNNEQFF. The J gene is TRBJ2-1, the V gene TRBV25-1; D gene ambiguous. Germline loops: CDR1 MGHDK, CDR2 SYGVNS. Trimming took off 4 bases at V and 5 bases at J, with 21 bases between the two ends. This CDR3 is built from 17 residues. The full variable domain, completed using reference TRBV25-1 and TRBJ2-1, is EADIYQTPRYLVIGTGKKITLECSQTMGHDKMYWYQQDPGMELHLIHYSYGVNSTEKGDLSSESTVSRIRTEHFPLTLESARPSHTSQYLCASSGRIEVDRNNEQFFGPGTRLTVL.

The gene calls are TRBV11-1 and TRBJ1-1; possible D gene TRBD1, 5 bases. The V and J ends lost 2 bases and 4 bases respectively, with 8 bases between them. In germline, CDR1 is SGHAT, CDR2 FQDESV (reference sequence). This CDR3 spans 13 amino acids. The CDR3 spells CASSLRRGTEAFF. The CDR3 coding sequence is TGTGCCAGCAGCTTACGAAGGGGCACTGAAGCTTTCTTT.

A few counts support this clonotype. The chain employs TRBV7-6 and TRBJ1-1, with 10 bases fitting TRBD1. CDR3 length: 18 amino acids. The V and J ends lost 5 bases and 4 bases, in that order; junction bases with no gene match: 16. Germline CDR1 reads SGHVS; CDR2 reads FNYEAQ. The CDR3 sequence is CASSRNMVGQGTPTEAFF. The CDR3, as DNA: TGTGCCAGCAGCCGAAATATGGTGGGACAGGGGACCCCCACTGAAGCTTTCTTT.

This sequence joins TRBV6-1 and TRBJ1-5; D is possibly TRBD1 (5 bases). Looked up from germline, CDR1 is MNHNS and CDR2 is SASEGT. This CDR3 is built from 13 residues. Trimming shortened V by 9 bases and J by 5 bases, and 14 bases separated the two germline ends. CDR3 protein: CASSGRIDQPQHF. The CDR3 region has the DNA TGTGCCAGTTCGGGACGGATAGATCAGCCCCAGCATTTT.

The genes are TRBV6-1 and TRBJ2-7; 11 bases match TRBD2. V dropped 6 bases and J dropped 0; count of bases not matched to a gene: 4. This CDR3 has 15 residues. Germline CDR1 is MNHNS and CDR2 is SASEGT. The CDR3 reads CASSPTSGSSYEQYF. CDR3 nucleotide sequence: TGTGCCAGCAGCCCTACTAGCGGGAGCTCCTACGAGCAGTACTTC.

The chain couples TRBV29-1 to TRBJ1-1; no clear D. In germline, CDR1 is SQVTM, CDR2 ANQGSEA. The CDR3 runs to 13 residues. V shed 2 bases and J shed 1 base, with 8 bases lying between them. The CDR3 DNA follows: TGCAGCGTTGAAACTCATCCGAACACTGAAGCTTTCTTT. It codes for CSVETHPNTEAFF.

This clonotype was detected a few times. V and J are TRBV7-3 and TRBJ2-2, with D perhaps matching TRBD1 (6 bases). V gave up 5 bases and J gave up 6 bases, with 16 bases separating them. Germline V gene sequence: CDR1 SGHTA, CDR2 FQGTGA. This CDR3 comprises 15 residues. CDR3 sequence (DNA): TGTGCCAGCAGCGCGATCGGCAGGGGCTCCGGGGAGCTGTTTTTT. Translated: CASSAIGRGSGELFF.

This chain joins TRBV7-6 and TRBJ2-2; D gene unclear. The CDR3 is made up of 13 amino acids. Per the germline V gene, CDR1 is SGHVS and CDR2 is FNYEAQ. V was cut by 2 bases and J by 1 base, with 2 bases left in between. The CDR3 bases are TGTGCCAGCAGCTTAAAGAACACCGGGGAGCTGTTTTTT. Its translation is CASSLKNTGELFF.

This clonotype was counted a single time. V gene TRBV7-2 combines with J gene TRBJ2-7; 7 nucleotides align to TRBD2. The CDR3 totals 14 residues. V lost 4 bases and J lost 4; bases outside the gene matches: 7. CDR1 and CDR2 from the germline V gene are SGHTA and FQGNSA. The CDR3 region has the DNA TGTGCCAGCAGCTCGGGAGGCTCATTTTACGAGCAGTACTTC. This sequence encodes CASSSGGSFYEQYF.

This clonotype was detected only a few times. The rearrangement uses TRBV6-5 and TRBJ1-5; D unclear. Germline CDR1 reads MNHEY; CDR2 reads SVGAGI. CDR3 length: 12 amino acids. V lost 4 bases to trimming and J lost 6 bases, with 7 bases between them. The CDR3 coding sequence is TGTGCCAGCAGTTCTTGGTCTCAGCCCCAGCATTTT. This gives the protein CASSSWSQPQHF.

The chain joins TRBV6-2 or TRBV6-3 to TRBJ2-6; D tentatively fits TRBD1 or TRBD2 (5 bases each). The CDR3 loop spans 16 amino acids. CDR1 and CDR2 from the germline V gene are MNHEY and SVGEGT. V was trimmed by 5 bases and J by 4 bases, leaving 15 bases between them. DNA of the CDR3: TGTGCCAGCAGTGAGGGACGGCCCTCCGGGGCCAACGTCCTGACTTTC. This encodes CASSEGRPSGANVLTF.

The rearrangement links TRBV7-2 to TRBJ1-2, with a possible D match to TRBD1 (6 bases). V lost 4 bases, J lost 4 bases, and 16 bases lay in between. CDR3 length equals 15 residues. Looked up from germline, CDR1 is SGHTA and CDR2 is FQGNSA. For the CDR3, the DNA is TGTGCCAGCAGCTCAGAGGGGGGACGGCTCTATGGCTACACCTTC. Translation gives CASSSEGGRLYGYTF.

J is TRBJ1-2 and V is TRBV15, with D perhaps matching TRBD1 (6 bases). V lost 1 base and J lost 5, with 8 bases in between. Germline V lookup: CDR1 LNHNV, CDR2 YYDKDF (reference sequence). The CDR3 has 13 amino acids. CDR3 residues: CATSRARGYGYTF. The DNA for the CDR3 is TGTGCCACCAGCAGAGCCAGGGGATATGGCTACACCTTC.

The V call is TRBV19, the J call TRBJ2-1; 11 nucleotides agree with TRBD2. The V gene's germline CDR1 is LNHDA and CDR2 SQIVND (reference sequence). The CDR3 has 16 residues. The J segment lost 4 bases and the V segment lost 5 bases, leaving 7 bases of the junction unmatched. Here the CDR3 DNA reads TGTGCCAGTAGTCCAGGACTAGCGGGTACTTACAATGAGCAGTTCTTC. Amino acid sequence: CASSPGLAGTYNEQFF.

This chain uses TRBV5-1 with TRBJ1-6; D remains unclear. The V end lost 4 bases, the J end lost 4 bases, and 12 bases lay between the germline ends. Germline lookup yields CDR1 SGHRS and CDR2 YFSETQ. The CDR3 extends over 15 amino acids. Written as DNA, the CDR3 is TGCGCCAGCAGCCACCGGACGGATTATAATTCACCCCTCCACTTT. It encodes CASSHRTDYNSPLHF.